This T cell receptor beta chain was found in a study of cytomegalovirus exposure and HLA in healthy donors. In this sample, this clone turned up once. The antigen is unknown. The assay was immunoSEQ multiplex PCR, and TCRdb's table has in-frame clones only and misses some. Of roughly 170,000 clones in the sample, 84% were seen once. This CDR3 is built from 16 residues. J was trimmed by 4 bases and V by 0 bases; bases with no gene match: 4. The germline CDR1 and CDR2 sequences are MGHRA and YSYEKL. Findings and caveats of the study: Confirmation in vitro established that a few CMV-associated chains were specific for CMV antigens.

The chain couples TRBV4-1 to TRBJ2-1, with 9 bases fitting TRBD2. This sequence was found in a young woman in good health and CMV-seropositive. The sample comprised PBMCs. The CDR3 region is CASSQEASGEYNEQFF. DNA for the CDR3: TGCGCCAGCAGCCAAGAGGCTAGCGGGGAATACAATGAGCAGTTCTTC.